This T cell receptor (beta chain) was identified in a study of blood T cell repertoires in COVID-19. About the research overall: T cells, B-cell-depleted T cells, or PBMCs supplied cDNA or gDNA.

In its sample, this clone was seen once. This CDR3 is built from 14 residues. The V gene lost 0 bases and the J gene lost 10 bases, with 14 bases spanning the gap. Per the germline V gene, CDR1 is SGHRS and CDR2 is YFSETQ. In the authors' workflow: Amplification with reference gene primers provided the estimates of nucleated cell counts. The method was immunoSEQ multiplex PCR; TCRdb's version includes in-frame clones alone and lacks a portion of them. The D gene and trimming were derived from the DNA, and the V and J assignments and clone size from that table. This sample yields 150,000 to 200,000 clones, of which about 85% are seen a single time; more than 0.75% belongs to the top ten.

Sequencing input: peripheral blood. This chain links TRBV5-1 with TRBJ2-1; D not certain. The clonotype originates from a man aged 18 to 29 with acute or convalescent COVID-19. CDR3: CASSLGFGAREQFF. The CDR3 DNA reads as TGCGCCAGCAGCTTGGGATTCGGCGCGCGGGAGCAGTTCTTC.